The next 25 T cell receptor beta chains were all read from a single sample in a study of tumor and adjacent non-tumor tissue in lung cancer. A modified ARM-PCR protocol with three rounds of nested PCR amplified TCRbeta. TCRdb re-called the multiplex PCR reads with MiXCR, one entry per CDR3 protein. The sample lists about 80,000 distinct CDR3 sequences; approximately 77% were seen once. No cell sorting was done before RNA was extracted from the tissue. The sequenced sample consisted of lung tumor tissue. The receptors originated from a woman in her forties with non-small cell lung cancer.

As to this clonotype: The junction shows a germline mismatch at one end, possibly a read error. The chain uses TRBV11-2 and TRBJ2-2; TRBD2 matches 8 bases. The germline V gene encodes CDR1 SGHAT and CDR2 FQNNGV. The CDR3 sequence is 16 residues long. The CDR3 region is CANSSGGGTKNGELFF. CDR3 in DNA: TGTGCCAACAGCTCCGGGGGGGGGACGAAAAACGGGGAGCTGTTTTTT.

This clonotype has only one observation. This chain connects TRBV5-1 to TRBJ2-5, with unresolved D. Trimming removed 7 bases at V and 4 bases at J, with 17 bases between. The CDR3 length is 14 residues. Germline V gene sequence: CDR1 SGHRS, CDR2 YFSETQ. CDR3 residues: CASGYNRVLETQYF. The DNA of the CDR3 is TGCGCCAGCGGCTATAACAGAGTCCTAGAGACCCAGTACTTC.

This sequence joins TRBV28 and TRBJ2-7; possibly TRBD1 or TRBD2 for D (5 bases each). Germline CDR1 and CDR2: MDHEN and SYDVKM. Trimming took 7 bases from V and 7 from J, leaving 20 bases between them. This CDR3 is built from 14 residues. The CDR3 bases are TGTGCCAGCATTTTCCCCTCCCGGGGCCGAGAGCAGTACTTC. This sequence encodes CASIFPSRGREQYF.

This clonotype was detected only a few times. This chain joins TRBV20-1 and TRBJ2-7, with D unclear. The ends were cut back, 0 bases at V and 3 bases at J, with 12 bases in the middle. CDR1 and CDR2 from the germline V gene are DFQATT and SNEGSKA (reference sequence). This CDR3 region has 14 residues. CDR3 amino acids: CSARDLGYLYEQYF. The DNA of the CDR3 is TGCAGTGCTAGAGATCTCGGCTACCTCTACGAGCAGTACTTC.

A note on this clonotype: A read error may explain this, as a much larger clone is one base away. The J gene is TRBJ2-1, the V gene TRBV11-2; D is uncertain. V lost 0 bases, J lost 9 bases, and 9 bases lay in between. This CDR3 is 13 amino acids long. From germline, CDR1 is SGHAT and CDR2 FQNNGV. CDR3 sequence (DNA): TGTGCCAGCAGCTTAGATCATGCCAGTGAGCAGTTCTTC. This sequence encodes CASSLDHASEQFF.

The V gene is TRBV10-2, the J gene TRBJ2-2; D might be TRBD1 or TRBD2, each matching 5 bases. V lost 6 bases, J lost 11 bases, and 13 bases lay in between. There are 12 residues in the CDR3. Germline V gene sequence: CDR1 WSHSY, CDR2 SAAADI. In DNA, the CDR3 is TGCGCCAGCAGCCGTTCAGGGAGAGAGCTGTTTTTT. Amino acid sequence: CASSRSGRELFF.

This clonotype was seen just once. The V gene is TRBV4-2, the J gene TRBJ2-3, with 8 positions matching TRBD2. V lost 8 bases, J lost 2 bases, and 9 bases stayed unmatched. This CDR3 is 15 amino acids long. The germline CDR1 and CDR2 sequences are LGHNA and YNFKEQ. The CDR3 spells CASRQASGPTDTQYF. Written as DNA, the CDR3 is TGTGCCAGCCGACAAGCTAGCGGGCCCACAGATACGCAGTATTTT.

On this clonotype: At one boundary the junction diverges from the germline segment, which might be a read error. The rearrangement uses TRBV11-2 and TRBJ1-6; D is uncertain. The germline V gene encodes CDR1 SGHAT and CDR2 FQNNGV. The CDR3 is made up of 15 amino acids. The CDR3 protein is CVSSFELADNSPLHF. CDR3 sequence (DNA): TGTGTCAGCAGCTTTGAGTTGGCAGATAATTCACCCCTCCACTTT.

Worth noting for this clonotype: With a much larger clone just one base away, this may be a read error. The chain joins TRBV29-1 to TRBJ1-4; TRBD1 might be the D (6 bases). This CDR3 has 13 residues. Trimming stripped 7 bases from V and 8 bases from J, with 17 bases between. CDR1 is SQVTM, CDR2 ANQGSEA, per germline. CDR3 loop: CSARLRDTEKLFF. In DNA form, the CDR3 reads TGCAGCGCCCGTCTCCGGGACACCGAAAAACTGTTTTTT.

A remark on this clonotype: Just one base apart from a much larger clone, this may be a read error. The chain is built from TRBV5-8 and TRBJ1-5; no definite D call. CDR3 length equals 12 residues. CDR1 is SGHTS, CDR2 YDEGEE, per germline. CDR3 in amino acids: CACSFLGQPQHF. The CDR3 bases are TGTGCCTGCAGCTTTCTGGGGCAGCCCCAGCATTTT.

In the case of this clonotype: One end of the junction varies from germline; a read error may be responsible. The gene calls are TRBV6-6 and TRBJ2-3, with D perhaps TRBD1 or TRBD2 (6 bases each). Germline CDR1 reads MNHNY; CDR2 reads SVGAGI (reference sequence). CDR3 length: 18 residues. CDR3 sequence reads: CASSYRGETADSTDTHYF. The CDR3 DNA follows: TGTGCCAGCAGTTACAGGGGGGAAACCGCAGATAGCACAGATACGCATTATTTT.

This chain connects TRBV6-5 to TRBJ1-3; D is uncertain. Germline CDR1 and CDR2: MNHEY and SVGAGI. This CDR3 region has 14 residues. The DNA for the CDR3 is TGTGTAAGCAGTTCCCGGGTCTTTGGAAACACCATATATTTT. Its protein product is CVSSSRVFGNTIYF.

On this clonotype itself: The junction and the germline gene differ at one end; a read error may be behind it. The chain is built from TRBV11-3 and TRBJ2-7; D may correspond to TRBD1 or TRBD2 (5 bases each). Germline lookup yields CDR1 SGHNT and CDR2 YENEEA. This CDR3 comprises 15 residues. CDR3 DNA: TGTGCCAACAGCTTAAGGCCGGGGACGGACTACGAGCAGTACTTC. It specifies CANSLRPGTDYEQYF.

This chain uses TRBV24-1 with TRBJ2-1; D tentatively reads TRBD1 or TRBD2 (6 bases each). Germline V gene sequence: CDR1 KGHDR, CDR2 SFDVKD. The CDR3 totals 17 residues. Trimming took 0 bases from V and 5 from J, leaving 16 bases between them. CDR3 amino acids: CATSDLQQGLTHNEQFF. CDR3 in DNA: TGTGCCACCAGTGATTTGCAACAGGGACTCACTCACAATGAGCAGTTCTTC.

Note on this clonotype: A much larger clonotype is one base distant, so this may be a read error. This sequence joins TRBV4-1 and TRBJ2-1, with 9 nucleotides matching TRBD2. Germline CDR1 reads MGHRA; CDR2 reads YSYEKL. This CDR3 contains 15 residues. V lost 1 base to trimming and J lost 8 bases; unmatched junction nucleotides: 6. The DNA of the CDR3 is TGCGCCAGCAGCCAAGCCGGAGGGACTAGCCATGAGCAGTTCTTC. It yields the protein CASSQAGGTSHEQFF.

Notes on this clonotype: The junction departs from the called germline gene at one end, perhaps through a read error. This rearrangement joins TRBV11-2 to TRBJ2-4; TRBD2 aligns across 8 bases. The CDR3 contains 16 residues. Germline CDR1 reads SGHAT; CDR2 reads FQNNGV. For the CDR3, the DNA is TGTGTCAGCAGCCCTCTGACTATCGGGAGGGACAACATTCAGTATTTC. Translating it yields CVSSPLTIGRDNIQYF.

The chain recombines TRBV12-3 or TRBV12-4 with TRBJ2-3; no clear D gene. Trimming removed 6 bases at V and 2 bases at J, with 18 bases between. The CDR3 contains 16 residues. CDR3 loop: CASSTRTYTITDTQYF. The DNA for the CDR3 is TGTGCCAGCAGCACCCGGACGTATACTATCACAGATACGCAGTATTTT.

As regards this clonotype: At one of its ends the junction is not consistent with the germline gene, which may arise from a read error. CDR3 nucleotides: TGTGTCAGCATCCAAGGGGGGACTAAAACTGTTTTT. Its protein product is CVSIQGGTKTVF. V and J are TRBV11-2 and TRBJ1-4, with D possibly matching TRBD1 (6 bases). Germline assignment: CDR1 SGHAT and CDR2 FQNNGV. This CDR3 region has 12 residues.

This clonotype occurred many times. The chain uses TRBV5-1 and TRBJ2-1, with 16 nucleotides matching TRBD2. This CDR3 comprises 17 residues. The germline CDR1 and CDR2 sequences are SGHRS and YFSETQ. V lost 0 bases and J lost 9; bases outside the gene matches: 6. In DNA, the CDR3 is TGCGCCAGCAGCTTGGCCCCGGGACTAGCGGGAGGGCCTGAGCAGTTCTTC. It yields the protein CASSLAPGLAGGPEQFF.

Turning to this clonotype: A much larger clone lies one base from this, so it may be a read error. The gene calls are TRBV30 and TRBJ1-5; D uncertain. This CDR3 has 14 amino acids. Germline values: CDR1 GTSNPN, CDR2 SVGIG (reference sequence). CDR3 in DNA: TGTGCCTTCACCCACGGGGAAAGCGAACAGCCCCAGCAGTTT. Amino acids: CAFTHGESEQPQQF.

DNA for the CDR3: TGTGCCAGCAGTGCCGGGGGTAGCGGGAAGCAAGAGACCCAGTACTTC. It yields the protein CASSAGGSGKQETQYF. The chain is built from TRBV6-2 or TRBV6-3 and TRBJ2-5, with 8 bases identical to TRBD2. J gave up 2 bases and V 5 bases, and 10 bases lay outside the gene matches. The germline gives CDR1 MNHEY, CDR2 SVGEGT. The CDR3 length is 16 residues.

As concerns this clonotype: It is likely a read error, because the conserved phenylalanine at the end of the CDR3 is missing. The V gene is TRBV13, the J gene TRBJ2-1; 12 bases are shared with TRBD2. Germline V gene data show CDR1 as PRHDT and CDR2 as FYEKMQ (reference sequence). Trimming cost V 5 bases and J 8 bases; bases outside gene matches: 19. This CDR3 comprises 19 residues. The CDR3: CASSNSSGGASQYVDEQFI. The CDR3 nucleotides read TGTGCCAGCAGCAACTCTAGCGGGGGGGCCTCTCAGTATGTCGATGAGCAGTTCATC.

In the case of this clonotype: The germline gene is not matched at one end of the junction; a read error may be the cause. The gene calls are TRBV29-1 and TRBJ1-5; D call uncertain. Germline V gene data show CDR1 as SQVTM and CDR2 as ANQGSEA. There are 13 residues in the CDR3. DNA for the CDR3: TGCAGTGTTGAAGTTCAGACCGGGCAGCCCCAGCATTTT. This gives the protein CSVEVQTGQPQHF. Variable domain in full (rest from reference TRBV29-1 and TRBJ1-5): SAVISQKPSRDICQRGTSLTIQCQVDSQVTMMFWYRQQPGQSLTLIATANQGSEATYESGFVIDKFPISRPNLTFSTLTVSNMSPEDSSIYLCSVEVQTGQPQHFGDGTRLSIL.

Concerning this clonotype itself: The junction departs from germline at one end; a sequencing error may be responsible. The chain links TRBV29-1 to TRBJ2-7, with TRBD1 as a possible D gene (5 bases). Looked up from germline, CDR1 is SQVTM and CDR2 is ANQGSEA. CDR3 length: 11 residues. Here the CDR3 reads CIVDRVGEQYF. In DNA form, the CDR3 reads TGCATCGTTGACAGAGTGGGCGAGCAGTACTTC.

Remarks on this clonotype: The junction shows a germline mismatch at one end, possibly a read error. V and J are TRBV11-2 and TRBJ2-5; no reliable D call. The CDR3 has 14 residues. The germline V gene encodes CDR1 SGHAT and CDR2 FQNNGV. CDR3 coding DNA: TGTGCCAGCAGCCCTTGGACGGACCAAGAGACCCAATACTTC. Translation gives CASSPWTDQETQYF.